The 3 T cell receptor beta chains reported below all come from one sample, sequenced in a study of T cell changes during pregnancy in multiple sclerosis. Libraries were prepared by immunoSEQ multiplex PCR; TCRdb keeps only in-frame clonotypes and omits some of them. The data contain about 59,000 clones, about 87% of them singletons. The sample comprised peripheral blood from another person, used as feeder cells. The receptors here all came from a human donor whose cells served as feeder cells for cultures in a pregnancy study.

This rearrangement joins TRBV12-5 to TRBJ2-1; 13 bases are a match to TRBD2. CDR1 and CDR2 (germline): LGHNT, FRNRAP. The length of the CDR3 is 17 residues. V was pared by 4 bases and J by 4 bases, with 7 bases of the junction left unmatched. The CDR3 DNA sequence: TGTGCTAGTGGTTCTACTCTGACTAGCGGGGGGTACAATGAGCAGTTCTTC. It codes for CASGSTLTSGGYNEQFF.

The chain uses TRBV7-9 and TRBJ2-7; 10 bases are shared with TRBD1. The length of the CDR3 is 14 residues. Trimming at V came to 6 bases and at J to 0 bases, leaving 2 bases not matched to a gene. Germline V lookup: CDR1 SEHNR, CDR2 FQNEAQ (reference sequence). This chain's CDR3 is CASSWTGGSYEQYF. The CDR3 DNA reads TGTGCCAGCAGTTGGACAGGGGGCTCCTACGAGCAGTACTTC.

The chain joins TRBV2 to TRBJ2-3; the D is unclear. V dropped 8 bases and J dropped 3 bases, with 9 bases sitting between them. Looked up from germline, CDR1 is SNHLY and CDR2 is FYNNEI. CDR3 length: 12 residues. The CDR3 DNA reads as TGTGCCAGCTGGAAGAGTACAGATACGCAGTATTTT. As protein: CASWKSTDTQYF.